These 13 T cell receptor beta chains came from one sample sequenced in a study of OX40 agonist ivuxolimab in advanced cancers. Produced via immunoSEQ multiplex PCR; TCRdb's table is partial and in-frame only. The sample contains about 82,000 clones, around 92% of which appear only once. Sequenced material: CD4+ or CD8+ T cells sorted from blood, taken in a trial of the OX40 agonist ivuxolimab. The source of these receptors is an adult with an advanced solid tumor such as melanoma, head and neck, liver or kidney cancer.

The CDR3 loop is CASSGTKDYGYTF. The CDR3 DNA sequence: TGTGCCAGCAGCGGAACAAAGGACTATGGCTACACCTTC. The gene calls are TRBV9 and TRBJ1-2; D unclear. With 3 bases removed from V and 3 bases from J, the gap between germline ends came to 9 bases. In germline, CDR1 is SGDLS, CDR2 YYNGEE. CDR3 length: 13 amino acids.

The chain uses TRBV25-1 and TRBJ2-2, with D possibly matching TRBD1 (6 bases). The germline V and J ends were trimmed by 5 bases and 1 base, with 11 bases remaining between them. Germline V gives CDR1 MGHDK, CDR2 SYGVNS. The CDR3 is 15 residues long. This CDR3 reads CASSPPGQNTGELFF. CDR3 DNA sequence: TGTGCCAGCAGTCCTCCGGGACAGAACACCGGGGAGCTGTTTTTT. Filled out from reference TRBV25-1 and TRBJ2-2, the complete variable domain reads EADIYQTPRYLVIGTGKKITLECSQTMGHDKMYWYQQDPGMELHLIHYSYGVNSTEKGDLSSESTVSRIRTEHFPLTLESARPSHTSQYLCASSPPGQNTGELFFGEGSRLTVL.

The rearrangement links TRBV11-2 to TRBJ1-1, with unresolved D. This CDR3 spans 14 amino acids. The ends were cut back, 1 base at V and 6 bases at J, with 12 bases in the middle. Germline V gene data show CDR1 as SGHAT and CDR2 as FQNNGV. The CDR3 protein is CASSLVMYPAEAFF. The CDR3 DNA follows: TGTGCCAGCAGCTTAGTTATGTATCCGGCTGAAGCTTTCTTT.

The rearrangement uses TRBV4-1 and TRBJ1-1; D is unclear. Germline V gives CDR1 MGHRA, CDR2 YSYEKL. Trimming removed 5 bases at V and 5 bases at J, with 6 bases between. The CDR3 length is 11 residues. DNA for the CDR3: TGCGCCAGCAGCTTCTTAACTGAAGCTTTCTTT. Its protein product is CASSFLTEAFF.

The chain employs TRBV29-1 and TRBJ2-4, with D possibly TRBD2 on 5 matching bases. The CDR3 has 13 residues. CDR1 SQVTM and CDR2 ANQGSEA come from the germline V gene. V was pared by 0 bases and J by 3 bases, with 6 bases between. The DNA for the CDR3 is TGCAGCGTTGAAGACCGGGGCAAAAACATTCAGTACTTC. Protein: CSVEDRGKNIQYF.

CDR3: CASKLGQGSSPLHF. The DNA of the CDR3 is TGTGCCAGTAAACTTGGACAGGGGAGTTCACCCCTCCACTTT. The chain recombines TRBV19 with TRBJ1-6, with 9 bases fitting TRBD1. V lost 7 bases and J lost 9; bases outside the gene matches: 7. There are 14 residues in the CDR3. CDR1 is LNHDA, CDR2 SQIVND, per germline (reference sequence).

The chain employs TRBV2 and TRBJ1-1; D remains unclear. Trimming removed 6 bases at V and 11 bases at J, with 16 bases between. The CDR3 length is 12 residues. The germline CDR1 and CDR2 sequences are SNHLY and FYNNEI. The CDR3 region has the DNA TGTGCCAGCAGGGACCTCCACCCCGGGGCTTTCTTT. Translation: CASRDLHPGAFF.

The chain employs TRBV14 and TRBJ2-7; a possible D gene is TRBD1 (6 bases). This CDR3 is 17 amino acids long. V lost 4 bases and J lost 3, with 22 bases in between. Germline CDR1 is SGHDN and CDR2 is FVKESK. DNA for the CDR3: TGTGCCAGCAGCCCTCGAGGCAGGGGCCTCCGGGACTACGAGCAGTACTTC. Translation: CASSPRGRGLRDYEQYF.

In its sample, this clone was seen once. The chain joins TRBV4-3 to TRBJ2-2; tentative D call: TRBD2 (6 bases). The ends were cut back, 4 bases at V and 7 bases at J, with 7 bases in the middle. The CDR3 is 12 residues long. Germline V gene lookup returns CDR1 LGHNA and CDR2 YSLEER. The CDR3, as DNA: TGCGCCAGCAGCCCGGGGGTCGGGGAGCTGTTTTTT. It encodes CASSPGVGELFF.

Only a few counts were recorded for this clone. The genes are TRBV30 and TRBJ1-1, with D possibly TRBD1 on 5 matching bases. Trimming left V 1 base short and J 9 bases short, with 9 bases between. There are 11 residues in the CDR3. Germline CDR1 and CDR2: GTSNPN and SVGIG (reference sequence). In DNA, the CDR3 is TGTGCCTGGAGTGCTGGGACGAAAGCTTTCTTT. It is translated as CAWSAGTKAFF.

The chain uses TRBV27 and TRBJ2-3, with D unresolved. Germline assignment: CDR1 MNHEY and CDR2 SMNVEV (reference sequence). The V end lost 5 bases, the J end lost 0 bases, and 9 bases lay between the germline ends. This CDR3 has 14 residues. The CDR3 reads CASSPPVSTDTQYF. The CDR3 nucleotides read TGTGCCAGCAGTCCCCCCGTCAGCACAGATACGCAGTATTTT.

The chain couples TRBV5-6 to TRBJ1-4, with no clear D. Germline V gene data show CDR1 as SGHDT and CDR2 as YYEEEE. V was pared by 6 bases and J by 12 bases, with 21 bases between. The CDR3 sequence is 14 residues long. The CDR3 nucleotides read TGTGCCAGCACCTTCGGGCAACCGTGGGGTGAACTGTTTTTT. Translation gives CASTFGQPWGELFF. Full variable domain (rest looked up from reference TRBV5-6 and TRBJ1-4): DAGVTQSPTHLIKTRGQQVTLRCSPKSGHDTVSWYQQALGQGPQFIFQYYEEEERQRGNFPDRFSGHQFPNYSSELNVNALLLGDSALYLCASTFGQPWGELFFGSGTQLSVL.

This chain connects TRBV4-2 to TRBJ2-7, with D tentatively TRBD2 (6 bases). This CDR3 contains 14 residues. Trimming removed 0 bases at V and 6 bases at J, with 12 bases between. CDR1 is LGHNA and CDR2 is YNFKEQ in the germline V gene. The CDR3 here is CASSQDREVSEQYF. In nucleotides, the CDR3 is TGTGCCAGCAGCCAAGACAGGGAGGTGAGCGAGCAGTACTTC.